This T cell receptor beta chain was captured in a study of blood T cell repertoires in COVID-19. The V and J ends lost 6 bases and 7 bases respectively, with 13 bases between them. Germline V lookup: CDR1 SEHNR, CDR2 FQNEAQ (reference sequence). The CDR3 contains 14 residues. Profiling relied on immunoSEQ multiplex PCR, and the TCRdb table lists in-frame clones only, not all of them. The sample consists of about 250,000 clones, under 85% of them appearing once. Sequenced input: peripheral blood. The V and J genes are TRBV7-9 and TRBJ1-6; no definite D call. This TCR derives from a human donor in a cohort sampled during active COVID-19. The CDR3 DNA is TGTGCCAGCAGTCAAGCCACGGGGAATTCACCCCTCCACTTT. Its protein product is CASSQATGNSPLHF.